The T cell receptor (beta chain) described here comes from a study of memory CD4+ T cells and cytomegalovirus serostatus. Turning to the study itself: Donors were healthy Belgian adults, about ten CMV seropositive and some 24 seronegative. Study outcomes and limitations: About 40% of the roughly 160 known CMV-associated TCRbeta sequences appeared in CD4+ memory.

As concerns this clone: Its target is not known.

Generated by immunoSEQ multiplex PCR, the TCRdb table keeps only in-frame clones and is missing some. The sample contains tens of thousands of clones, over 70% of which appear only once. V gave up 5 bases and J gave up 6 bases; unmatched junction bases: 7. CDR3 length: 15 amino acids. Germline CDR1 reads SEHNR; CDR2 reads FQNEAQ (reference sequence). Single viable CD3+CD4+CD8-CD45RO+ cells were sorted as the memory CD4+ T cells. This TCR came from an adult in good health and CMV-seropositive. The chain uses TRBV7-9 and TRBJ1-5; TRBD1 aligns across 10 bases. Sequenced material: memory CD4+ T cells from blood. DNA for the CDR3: TGTGCCAGCAGCCTGGGGACAGGGGAGGTTCAGCCCCAGCATTTT. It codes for CASSLGTGEVQPQHF.